This is a list of T cell receptor beta chains from one sample in a study of early T cells in non-severe SARS-CoV-2 infection. TCRdb processed the 5' RACE reads anew with MiXCR; each CDR3 protein has one entry. The repertoire includes over 20,000 distinct CDR3 sequences, 4.8% of them detected once, and approximately 5% sits in the top ten. Sequenced sample: whole blood. These receptors were collected from an adult who was a healthcare worker with PCR-confirmed SARS-CoV-2 infection or an uninfected control (not recorded which). The CDR3 runs from the conserved cysteine through the conserved F or W. D genes are given only for firm matches. Size values are once, few and many counts, or a class for expanded clones, and some rows have none.

clone_size d_call j_call v_call cdr3_aa cdr3_nt
- - TRBJ2-1 TRBV4-1 CASSQVTGPGEQFF TGCGCCAGCAGCCAAGTTACGGGGCCCGGAGAGCAGTTCTTC
- TRBD1 TRBJ2-1 TRBV2 CASSTLTGSEQFF TGTGCCAGCAGTACCTTGACAGGGAGTGAGCAGTTCTTC
many - TRBJ2-7 TRBV25-1 CASSESGQGGFEQYF TGTGCCAGCAGTGAATCTGGCCAGGGAGGTTTCGAGCAGTACTTC
many - TRBJ1-2 TRBV4-3 CASSGAFDGYTF TGCGCCAGCAGCGGGGCGTTCGATGGCTACACCTTC
- TRBD2 TRBJ2-2 TRBV9 CASSPRGLGSPGELFF TGTGCCAGCAGCCCCCGGGGACTAGGAAGCCCCGGGGAGCTGTTTTTT
many - TRBJ2-1 TRBV7-2 CASSLGAGEFGEQFF TGTGCCAGCAGTCTCGGGGCAGGGGAATTCGGTGAGCAGTTCTTC
many - TRBJ1-4 TRBV6-1 CASSETALRGEKLFF TGTGCCAGCAGTGAAACAGCGTTGAGGGGTGAAAAACTGTTTTTT
many TRBD1 TRBJ1-4 TRBV7-7 CASSTRQGPGEKLFF TGTGCTAGCAGCACCCGACAGGGCCCGGGGGAAAAACTGTTTTTT
medium-sized - TRBJ1-1 TRBV3-1 CASSQGYLNTEAFF TGTGCCAGCAGCCAAGGTTACCTGAACACTGAAGCTTTCTTT
many TRBD2 TRBJ2-5 TRBV20-1 CSAPVQGGGLAGLQETQYF TGCAGTGCTCCAGTCCAGGGGGGTGGACTAGCGGGGTTGCAAGAGACCCAGTACTTC
many - TRBJ2-7 TRBV2 CASSEELPLRDTRYEQYF TGTGCCAGCAGTGAGGAACTGCCCTTAAGGGACACGCGCTACGAGCAGTACTTC
many - TRBJ1-4 TRBV19 CASSRRTATNEKLFF TGTGCCAGTAGTAGGAGGACTGCAACTAATGAAAAACTGTTTTTT
many - TRBJ1-3 TRBV4-1 CASSQEHGNTIYF TGCGCCAGCAGCCAAGAACACGGAAACACCATATATTTT
- TRBD2 TRBJ2-7 TRBV20-1 CSAKGTSGSYEQYF TGCAGTGCAAAGGGGACTAGCGGTTCCTACGAGCAGTACTTC
many TRBD1 TRBJ1-5 TRBV6-1 CAAGTGGGQPQHF TGTGCCGCCGGGACAGGGGGCGGTCAGCCCCAGCATTTT
few TRBD1 TRBJ2-7 TRBV12-3/TRBV12-4 CASSVMTGPLGYEQYF TGTGCCAGCAGTGTTATGACAGGGCCCCTGGGGTACGAGCAGTACTTC
many - TRBJ1-5 TRBV6-5 CASRRGAGQPQHF TGTGCCAGCAGGAGGGGGGCTGGGCAGCCCCAGCATTTT
many TRBD1 TRBJ1-4 TRBV4-3 CASSQGTGADEKLFF TGCGCCAGCAGCCAGGGGACAGGGGCAGATGAAAAACTGTTTTTT
- TRBD1 TRBJ1-4 TRBV27 CASSPPGQGREKLFF TGTGCCAGCAGTCCCCCGGGACAGGGTCGGGAAAAACTGTTTTTT
many - TRBJ2-7 TRBV11-2 CASSLGGSAYEQYF TGTGCCAGCAGCTTGGGGGGTTCAGCCTACGAGCAGTACTTC
many TRBD1 TRBJ1-1 TRBV5-6 CASSSLQGAPTEAFF TGTGCCAGCAGCTCGCTGCAGGGGGCGCCCACTGAAGCTTTCTTT
few - TRBJ2-1 TRBV11-2 CASSLEGTEQFF TGTGCCAGCAGCTTAGAGGGGACAGAGCAGTTCTTC
many - TRBJ2-7 TRBV9 CASSVAEGSYEQYF TGTGCCAGCAGCGTAGCCGAGGGTTCCTACGAGCAGTACTTC
- TRBD2 TRBJ2-7 TRBV29-1 CSGILAGADYEQYF TGCAGCGGGATACTAGCGGGAGCAGACTACGAGCAGTACTTC
many - TRBJ2-1 TRBV27 CASSSPGSSYNEQFF TGTGCCAGCAGTTCCCCGGGGAGCTCCTACAATGAGCAGTTCTTC
many - TRBJ2-7 TRBV5-1 CASSRDSTSYEQYF TGCGCCAGCAGCCGAGACAGCACCTCCTACGAGCAGTACTTC
many - TRBJ2-3 TRBV4-3 CASSQDRRTDTQYF TGCGCCAGCAGCCAAGATCGCCGCACCGATACGCAGTATTTT
few TRBD1 TRBJ2-1 TRBV19 CASSIDTGGTYNEQFF TGTGCCAGTAGTATAGACACAGGGGGGACCTACAATGAGCAGTTCTTC
medium-sized - TRBJ2-4 TRBV7-9 CASSLAQGRGSGIQYF TGTGCCAGCAGCTTAGCGCAGGGCAGGGGTTCGGGCATTCAGTACTTC
- - TRBJ2-7 TRBV28 CASRGQSRNEQYF TGTGCCAGCAGAGGACAGTCGAGGAACGAGCAGTACTTC
many - TRBJ2-2 TRBV3-1 CASSQRGGENTGELFF TGTGCCAGCAGCCAAAGGGGCGGTGAGAACACCGGGGAGCTGTTTTTT
medium-sized TRBD1 TRBJ1-5 TRBV4-1 CASSQGTGFLPQHF TGCGCCAGCAGCCAAGGGACAGGGTTTTTGCCCCAGCATTTT
many TRBD2 TRBJ2-6 TRBV29-1 CSVAASGSSGANVLTF TGCAGCGTTGCCGCTAGCGGGAGTTCGGGGGCCAACGTCCTGACTTTC
few TRBD2 TRBJ2-5 TRBV7-2 CASSPPSGRMETQYF TGTGCCAGCAGCCCACCGAGCGGGAGGATGGAGACCCAGTACTTC
many TRBD1 TRBJ1-6 TRBV20-1 CSARTGQNSPLHF TGCAGTGCTAGGACGGGACAGAATTCACCCCTCCACTTT
- - TRBJ1-1 TRBV20-1 CSATRGGDTEAFF TGCAGTGCCACTCGGGGTGGTGATACTGAAGCTTTCTTT
few - TRBJ2-3 TRBV10-1 CASSPTSTDTQYF TGCGCCAGCAGTCCGACAAGCACAGATACGCAGTATTTT
medium-sized - TRBJ2-6 TRBV12-3/TRBV12-4 CASSTYQRVLTF TGTGCCAGCAGCACATACCAGAGGGTCCTGACTTTC
many TRBD2 TRBJ2-5 TRBV10-1 CASSGLAGETQYF TGCGCCAGCAGTGGCCTAGCGGGGGAGACCCAGTACTTC
many - TRBJ1-5 TRBV7-2 CASSLGGDRRGQPQHF TGTGCCAGCAGCTTAGGCGGTGACAGACGAGGACAGCCCCAGCATTTT
- TRBD1 TRBJ1-4 TRBV7-2 CASSHNRGSTNEKLFF TGTGCCAGCAGCCACAACAGGGGCTCAACTAATGAAAAACTGTTTTTT
few TRBD2 TRBJ2-3 TRBV19 CASSLSGGASDTQYF TGTGCCAGTAGTCTTAGCGGGGGGGCATCAGATACGCAGTATTTT
medium-sized - TRBJ1-4 TRBV7-9 CASSFIGPKLFF TGTGCCAGCAGCTTTATTGGTCCGAAACTGTTTTTT
many - TRBJ2-2 TRBV7-9 CASSPRRALAGELFF TGTGCCAGCAGTCCCCGCCGGGCTCTTGCCGGGGAGCTGTTTTTT
few TRBD1 TRBJ1-1 TRBV29-1 CSVGFRGQDTEAFF TGCAGCGTTGGTTTCAGGGGGCAGGACACTGAAGCTTTCTTT
many - TRBJ2-7 TRBV5-1 CASSVQGNNEQYF TGCGCCAGCAGCGTACAGGGAAATAACGAGCAGTACTTC
- - TRBJ2-3 TRBV7-3 CASSFDGTDTQYF TGTGCCAGCAGCTTCGACGGCACAGATACGCAGTATTTT
few - TRBJ2-3 TRBV4-3 CASSQAIWDTQYF TGCGCCAGCAGCCAAGCGATCTGGGATACGCAGTATTTT
many - TRBJ1-2 TRBV6-5 CASSPTLGDGYTF TGTGCCAGCAGTCCCACTTTAGGGGATGGCTACACCTTC
few - TRBJ1-1 TRBV10-3 CAVRETATEAFF TGTGCCGTCAGAGAAACGGCCACTGAAGCTTTCTTT
many - TRBJ2-3 TRBV29-1 CSVRTGVIDTQYF TGCAGCGTTCGGACGGGAGTGATAGATACGCAGTATTTT
few - TRBJ1-3 TRBV9 CASSGRGSGNTIYF TGTGCCAGCAGCGGTAGGGGATCCGGAAACACCATATATTTT
few - TRBJ2-7 TRBV20-1 CSAPFGGPYEQYF TGCAGTGCCCCCTTTGGGGGGCCCTACGAGCAGTACTTC